This TCR beta chain emerged from a study of T-cell reconstitution after alpha-beta-depleted transplantation in children. This clonotype was observed a few times. Its antigen is undetermined. Whole-study results and caveats: Day-60 TCRbeta diversity that was high in some patients was derived from surviving recipient T cells and thymic progenitors. One year post-transplant, T-cell counts and diversity were largely derived from T cells produced anew.

The CDR3 is 15 amino acids. Germline CDR1 SGHTA, CDR2 FQGNSA. V gave up 5 bases and J gave up 1 base, with 11 bases separating them. The authors prepared the TCRbeta library with unique molecular identifiers. TCRdb itself ran the PCR reads through MiXCR, one entry per CDR3 protein. The data hold fewer than 500,000 distinct CDR3 sequences, with around 46% observed a single time. The sequences come from PBMCs, collected before TCRalphabeta/CD19-depleted stem cell transplant. The chain combines TRBV7-2 with TRBJ2-2; D ambiguous. The source of this sequence is a girl between 2 and 10 years old with aplastic anemia, due to receive a stem cell transplant. The CDR3 loop reads CASSLTTLNTGELFF. The DNA for the CDR3 is TGTGCCAGCAGCCTGACCACTCTGAACACCGGGGAGCTGTTTTTT.